Listed below are T cell receptor beta chains from one sample, sequenced in a study of blood T cell repertoires in COVID-19. Generated by immunoSEQ multiplex PCR, the TCRdb table keeps only in-frame clones and is missing some. The table includes some 380,000 clones, around 84% detected once. Material for sequencing was peripheral blood. The receptors here all came from a human donor with acute or convalescent COVID-19. The donor label of this sample is uncertain. The CDR3 runs from the conserved cysteine through the conserved F or W. A D gene is named only where the DNA matches it firmly. Rows give clone size only sometimes, using once, few, many, or a class for an expanded clone.

TRBD1	TRBV2	few	TRBJ2-5	TGTGCCAGCGCAATCGACAGCAGGGGGCAGGAGACCCAGTACTTC	CASAIDSRGQETQYF
TRBD2	TRBV15	.	TRBJ2-1	TGTGCCACCAGCGGAAGGAGGTCCGATAGGGTAGGGGACTACATCTACAATGAGCAGTTCTTC	CATSGRRSDRVGDYIYNEQFF
.	TRBV4-1	.	TRBJ2-7	TGCGCCAGCAGCCATCCCTCAGGGGTAGGAGAGCAGTACTTC	CASSHPSGVGEQYF
TRBD1	TRBV3-1/TRBV3-2	.	TRBJ1-6	TGTGCCAGCAGCCATGGACAGGGCACTTCACCCCTCCACTTT	CASSHGQGTSPLHF
.	TRBV10-2	.	TRBJ1-5	TGCGCCAGCAGTGAGGACATTAAGGCGGGGGCCCAGCATTTT	CASSEDIKAGAQHF
.	TRBV19	.	TRBJ1-3	TGTGCCAGTAGTATAGGCCCGAGCGGGTTTGGAAACACCATATATTTT	CASSIGPSGFGNTIYF
.	TRBV6-4	.	TRBJ1-6	TGTGCCAGCAGTGATCATACACGGGGAGGCTCACCCCTCCACTTT	CASSDHTRGGSPLHF
.	TRBV30	.	TRBJ1-2	TGTGCCTCCAGGGCGCCGGGCTATGGCTACACCTTC	CASRAPGYGYTF
.	TRBV4-2	.	TRBJ2-2	TGTGCCAGCAGCCCAGACTACACCGGGGAGCTGTTTTTT	CASSPDYTGELFF
.	TRBV20-1	.	TRBJ1-2	TGCAGTGCTAGTGGCAGGGTCTATGGCTACACCTTC	CSASGRVYGYTF
.	TRBV5-1	.	TRBJ2-2	TGCGCCAGCAGCTGGACTGTGGCGAACACCGGGGAGCTGTTTTTT	CASSWTVANTGELFF
TRBD2	TRBV5-1	few	TRBJ2-7	TGCGCCAGCAGCGTAGCGGGGGGCCGAGGTGAGCAGTACTTC	CASSVAGGRGEQYF
.	TRBV6-1	.	TRBJ2-7	TGTGCCAGCAGTGAAGCGGAGGGGACAGTGTCTGAGCAGTACTTC	CASSEAEGTVSEQYF
.	TRBV4-2	.	TRBJ1-2	TGTGCCAGCAGCCAGCGGGACTCTGGCTACACCTTC	CASSQRDSGYTF
TRBD1	TRBV2	.	TRBJ1-1	TGTGCCAGCAGGGGGACAGGGGCGGTGAACACTGAAGCTTTCTTT	CASRGTGAVNTEAFF
.	TRBV6-5	.	TRBJ1-2	TGTGCCAGCAGTTACCGGGACTTCGGCTATGGCTACACCTTC	CASSYRDFGYGYTF
TRBD1	TRBV5-8	.	TRBJ1-1	TGTGCCAGCAGCCCGACAGGGTTGAACACTGAAGCTTTCTTT	CASSPTGLNTEAFF
.	TRBV18	.	TRBJ1-1	TGTGCCAGCTCAGAACATCACCCGAGGGCCAACACTGAAGCTTTCTTT	CASSEHHPRANTEAFF
TRBD1	TRBV28	few	TRBJ2-7	TGTGCCAGCAGTCAATCCGGGACAGCGGCCTACGAGCAGTACTTC	CASSQSGTAAYEQYF
.	TRBV24-1	.	TRBJ2-3	TGTGCCACCAGCTCTCCGGGCACAGATACGCAGTATTTT	CATSSPGTDTQYF
TRBD1	TRBV12-5	.	TRBJ1-4	TGTGCTAGTGGCCGGGACAGGGGGGAAAAACTGTTTTTT	CASGRDRGEKLFF
.	TRBV5-5	.	TRBJ2-1	TGTGCCAGCAGCTTGATCTACAGCTCCTACAATGAGCAGTTCTTC	CASSLIYSSYNEQFF
TRBD1	TRBV7-8	.	TRBJ1-1	TGTGCCAGCAGCTTAGAGGTGACAGGGGTGAACACTGAAGCTTTCTTT	CASSLEVTGVNTEAFF
.	TRBV18	.	TRBJ1-5	TGTGCCAGCTCATCCCCCGGAGCGAATCAGCCCCAGCATTTT	CASSSPGANQPQHF
.	TRBV5-8	.	TRBJ1-2	TGTGCCAGCAGCTTGGGTCATCGGGGCTACACCTTC	CASSLGHRGYTF
TRBD1	TRBV5-4	.	TRBJ1-2	TGTGCCAGCAGCTCCCCGACAGGGGAGTATGGCTACACCTTC	CASSSPTGEYGYTF
.	TRBV7-8	.	TRBJ1-1	TGTGCCAGCAGCCTTGGACACACGAACACTGAAGCTTTCTTT	CASSLGHTNTEAFF
TRBD1	TRBV5-1	.	TRBJ2-7	TGCGCCAGCAGCTTGGAACACAGGGGTGGAGACGAGCAGTACTTC	CASSLEHRGGDEQYF
.	TRBV2	.	TRBJ1-5	TGTGCCAGCAGTCGACAGGGCAATCAGCCCCAGCATTTT	CASSRQGNQPQHF